What follows describes a single T cell receptor beta chain. Profiling relied on immunoSEQ multiplex PCR, and the TCRdb table lists in-frame clones only, not all of them. The sample contains around 210,000 clones, approximately 85% of which appear only once. Patients in Seattle were enrolled during active infection, then followed longitudinally. The data were taken from a study of blood T cell repertoires in COVID-19. Study-level information: Collection of acute and convalescent COVID-19 samples took place in the United States, Italy and Spain.

Specimen: peripheral blood. The source is a man aged 45-65 years with COVID-19, enrolled during active disease.

The CDR3 reads CASSTGTPQGYEQYF. DNA for the CDR3: TGTGCCAGCAGTACCGGGACACCGCAAGGCTACGAGCAGTACTTC. The rearrangement uses TRBV6-5 and TRBJ2-7; D is perhaps TRBD1 (6 bases). Germline loops: CDR1 MNHEY, CDR2 SVGAGI. The CDR3 is 15 amino acids. Trimming stripped 5 bases from V and 3 bases from J, with 17 bases between.